Presented here are 13 T cell receptor beta chains from one specimen sequenced in a study of control samples from healthy donors and cancer patients. Method: immunoSEQ multiplex PCR; TCRdb's copy keeps in-frame clones and lacks some. Here the sample spans over 200,000 clones, over 75% being singletons. The specimen was PBMCs. All receptors come from a woman in her sixties or seventies with lung cancer.

The genes are TRBV12-3 or TRBV12-4 and TRBJ1-5, with D unresolved. This CDR3 spans 13 amino acids. The V end was cut by 4 bases, the J end by 5 bases, with 9 bases between. CDR3 nucleotides: TGTGCCAGCAGTTCTTCAATGGATCAGCCCCAGCATTTT. It codes for CASSSSMDQPQHF.

The CDR3 sequence is CASSFTGEGYTF. Written as DNA, the CDR3 is TGTGCCAGCAGTTTTACAGGGGAGGGCTACACCTTC. V and J are TRBV6-5 and TRBJ1-2, with 7 bases identical to TRBD1. The J segment lost 8 bases and the V segment lost 4 bases, leaving 4 bases of the junction unmatched. The germline V gene encodes CDR1 MNHEY and CDR2 SVGAGI. The CDR3 totals 12 residues.

This clone has just one count. The chain combines TRBV28 with TRBJ1-5, with D unclear. CDR1 is MDHEN and CDR2 is SYDVKM in the germline V gene. The CDR3 loop spans 12 amino acids. Trimming removed 3 bases from V and 7 bases from J, with 7 bases in between. CDR3 loop: CASSLVNQPQHF. The CDR3 nucleotides read TGTGCCAGCAGTTTGGTAAACCAGCCCCAGCATTTT.

A remark on this clone: Other DNA sequences in this specimen translate into the identical CDR3. The gene calls are TRBV29-1 and TRBJ2-2; D remains ambiguous. Trimming shortened V by 4 bases and J by 1 base, and 10 bases separated the two germline ends. The CDR3 contains 14 residues. Germline V gene lookup returns CDR1 SQVTM and CDR2 ANQGSEA. The CDR3 bases are TGCAGCGTTGTGCCCAGGCTGAACACCGGGGAGCTGTTTTTT. The encoded protein is CSVVPRLNTGELFF.

V gene TRBV7-3 combines with J gene TRBJ2-7, with TRBD2 matching over 7 bases. The CDR3 has 15 residues. V lost 3 bases and J lost 5; bases outside the gene matches: 10. Germline V gene data show CDR1 as SGHTA and CDR2 as FQGTGA. CDR3 nucleotides: TGTGCCAGCAGCTTGCAAGCGGGATCAGTCAACGAGCAGTACTTC. This sequence encodes CASSLQAGSVNEQYF.

This clone was observed a handful of times. The chain combines TRBV11-1 with TRBJ2-1; 7 bases line up with TRBD2. The trim removed 2 bases at V and 5 bases at J, leaving 3 bases unmatched. This CDR3 is built from 14 residues. The germline V gene encodes CDR1 SGHAT and CDR2 FQDESV (reference sequence). CDR3 bases: TGTGCCAGCAGCTTATCAAGCGGGAACAATGAGCAGTTCTTC. It codes for CASSLSSGNNEQFF.

The chain uses TRBV29-1 and TRBJ2-7; tentative D call: TRBD2 (6 bases). Trimming left V 7 bases short and J 6 bases short, with 19 bases between. Per germline, CDR1 SQVTM and CDR2 ANQGSEA. The CDR3 extends over 13 amino acids. The CDR3 region is CSATRGGMIEQYF. The CDR3 DNA sequence: TGCAGCGCAACTCGCGGCGGGATGATCGAGCAGTACTTC.

The chain employs TRBV11-3 and TRBJ2-1; tentatively, D is TRBD1 or TRBD2 (5 bases each). This CDR3 has 15 amino acids. The V and J ends lost 0 bases and 5 bases respectively, with 11 bases between them. Germline V gene lookup returns CDR1 SGHNT and CDR2 YENEEA. The CDR3 sequence is CASSLDRGRDNEQFF. CDR3 in DNA: TGTGCCAGCAGCTTAGATCGGGGCCGCGACAATGAGCAGTTCTTC.

This clone occurred once. V is TRBV6-5 and J is TRBJ2-5; D not certain. Deletions cut 2 bases from V and 7 bases from J, with 5 bases between. CDR3 size: 11 residues. From germline, CDR1 is MNHEY and CDR2 SVGAGI. CDR3 loop: CASSYGPTQYF. CDR3 DNA sequence: TGTGCCAGCAGTTACGGGCCGACCCAGTACTTC.

The chain links TRBV5-1 to TRBJ2-1, with 9 bases matching TRBD1. CDR1 SGHRS and CDR2 YFSETQ come from the germline V gene. CDR3 length equals 15 residues. The V and J ends lost 4 bases and 4 bases, in that order; junction bases with no gene match: 6. CDR3 nucleotide sequence: TGCGCCAGCAGCCGGACAGGGGACCAGTACAATGAGCAGTTCTTC. Translated: CASSRTGDQYNEQFF.

CDR3 region: CASSLAGPTDTQYF. CDR3 DNA sequence: TGTGCCAGCAGCTTGGCGGGACCCACAGATACGCAGTATTTT. The genes are TRBV12-1 and TRBJ2-3; the table's D call of TRBD2 was not tested on the DNA. TRBV12-1 is noted as a pseudogene. This CDR3 is 14 amino acids long.

The chain couples TRBV28 to TRBJ2-1, with TRBD1 identical over 10 bases. The CDR3 is 16 amino acids. J gave up 5 bases and V 2 bases, and 6 bases lay outside the gene matches. From germline, CDR1 is MDHEN and CDR2 SYDVKM. DNA for the CDR3: TGTGCCAGCAGTTTAGCCGGGACAGGGGAAAACAATGAGCAGTTCTTC. It is translated as CASSLAGTGENNEQFF.

V is TRBV2 and J is TRBJ1-6; 7 bases are shared with TRBD1. The V gene's germline CDR1 is SNHLY and CDR2 FYNNEI. Trimming cost V 2 bases and J 9 bases; bases outside gene matches: 13. The CDR3 runs to 17 residues. CDR3 nucleotide sequence: TGTGCCAGCAGTGAACGGGGACAGTCGTGGCAGGGTTCACCCCTCCACTTT. It specifies CASSERGQSWQGSPLHF.